The 25 T cell receptor beta chains below were found in one sample sequenced in a study of vaccination effects on CD4 cells after COVID-19. The assay was immunoSEQ multiplex PCR, and TCRdb's table has in-frame clones only and misses some. This sample yields 25,000 to 30,000 clones, of which 74% are seen a single time; about 14% belongs to the top ten. Under the ViraFEST assay, PBMC were stimulated with viral peptide pools so that antigen-specific CD4+ T cells expanded. Sequencing was performed afterwards. Culture lasted 10 days before CD4+ T cell isolation. Either the BNT162b2 or mRNA-1273 vaccine was given to participants in two doses. Which antigens these TCRs recognize remains unknown. The sequences come from CD4+ T cells from PBMCs cultured with HCoV-229E spike peptides, collected after COVID-19 vaccination. The receptors originated from a human donor who received a COVID-19 vaccine.

This clone was seen just once. The chain recombines TRBV5-6 with TRBJ2-2; 10 bases are a match to TRBD2. The trim removed 1 base at V and 5 bases at J, leaving 11 bases unmatched. The V gene's germline CDR1 is SGHDT and CDR2 YYEEEE. The length of the CDR3 is 18 residues. In DNA form, the CDR3 reads TGTGCCAGCAGCTTGAAAAGAGCGGGAGGGCCCCGAACCGGGGAGCTGTTTTTT. Translation gives CASSLKRAGGPRTGELFF.

This clone has only a few counts. V is TRBV18 and J is TRBJ2-2, with D maybe TRBD2 (6 bases). Germline V lookup: CDR1 KGHSH, CDR2 LQKENI. The CDR3 is 15 residues long. Trimming took 4 bases from V and 0 from J, leaving 9 bases between them. The CDR3 DNA follows: TGTGCCAGCTCACTGGAGGGTACGAACACCGGGGAGCTGTTTTTT. Protein: CASSLEGTNTGELFF.

This chain joins TRBV9 and TRBJ2-7; 11 positions match TRBD2. Unmatched junction bases numbered 6, after V lost 0 bases and J lost 4 bases. CDR3 length: 16 residues. CDR1 and CDR2 from the germline V gene are SGDLS and YYNGEE. The CDR3 region has the DNA TGTGCCAGCAGCGTAGCCACTAGCGGGAGTTTTTACGAGCAGTACTTC. Its translation: CASSVATSGSFYEQYF. Together with reference TRBV9 and TRBJ2-7, the CDR3 gives the full variable domain: DSGVTQTPKHLITATGQRVTLRCSPRSGDLSVYWYQQSLDQGLQFLIQYYNGEERAKGNILERFSAQQFPDLHSELNLSSLELGDSALYFCASSVATSGSFYEQYFGPGTRLTVT.

V is TRBV5-4 and J is TRBJ1-1; D is undetermined. The CDR3 length is 13 residues. Between the trimmed V and J ends, which lost 2 bases and 0 bases, there was a span of 5 bases. Germline CDR1 is SGHNT and CDR2 is YYREEE (reference sequence). The chain's CDR3 is CASSLDMNTEAFF. Written as DNA, the CDR3 is TGTGCCAGCAGCTTAGATATGAACACTGAAGCTTTCTTT.

This clone was observed once. The gene calls are TRBV29-1 and TRBJ2-5; the D gene is possibly TRBD2 (5 bases). CDR1 and CDR2 from the germline V gene are SQVTM and ANQGSEA. Deletions cut 1 base from V and 0 bases from J, with 6 bases between. The CDR3 sequence is 13 residues long. The CDR3 reads CSVEGEYQETQYF. The CDR3 coding sequence is TGCAGCGTTGAAGGGGAGTACCAAGAGACCCAGTACTTC.

The CDR3 here is CASSDPLAGGSEQYF. Written as DNA, the CDR3 is TGTGCCAGCAGTGATCCACTAGCGGGGGGTTCGGAGCAGTACTTC. This sequence joins TRBV6-1 and TRBJ2-7, with 12 bases identical to TRBD2. The CDR3 is 15 residues long. Trimming took 3 bases from V and 7 from J; bases not matched to a gene: 7. CDR1 and CDR2 from the germline V gene are MNHNS and SASEGT.

The rearrangement joins TRBV6-5 to TRBJ1-4; D uncertain. With 2 bases removed from V and 14 bases from J, the gap between germline ends came to 12 bases. Germline CDR1 reads MNHEY; CDR2 reads SVGAGI. The CDR3 is made up of 12 amino acids. In DNA form, the CDR3 reads TGTGCCAGCAGTTACGACGGCCGAGGGCTGTTTTTT. Encoded protein: CASSYDGRGLFF.

The chain uses TRBV5-1 and TRBJ2-1; no definite D call. Trimming removed 4 bases from V and 9 bases from J, with 8 bases in between. Germline CDR1 reads SGHRS; CDR2 reads YFSETQ. The CDR3 spans 11 residues. CDR3 nucleotides: TGCGCCAGCAGCCTAACGAGTGAGCAGTTCTTC. It translates to CASSLTSEQFF. The full variable domain, its missing parts supplied by reference TRBV5-1 and TRBJ2-1, is KAGVTQTPRYLIKTRGQQVTLSCSPISGHRSVSWYQQTPGQGLQFLFEYFSETQRNKGNFPGRFSGRQFSNSRSEMNVSTLELGDSALYLCASSLTSEQFFGPGTRLTVL.

The J gene is TRBJ1-5, the V gene TRBV10-3; D is ambiguous. The CDR3 has 14 residues. Trimming took 10 bases from V and 2 from J, leaving 15 bases between them. Per germline, CDR1 ENHRY and CDR2 SYGVKD. The CDR3 DNA sequence: TGTGCCACCAGCGATGGACTCCGCAATCAGCCCCAGCATTTT. Its protein product is CATSDGLRNQPQHF.

The rearrangement joins TRBV10-1 to TRBJ1-2; 9 bases match TRBD1. The CDR3 consists of 15 residues. Germline assignment: CDR1 WNHNN and CDR2 SYGVQD (reference sequence). Trimming removed 3 bases from V and 2 bases from J; junction bases left unmatched: 4. Here the CDR3 DNA reads TGCGCCAGCAGTGAACCGGGACAGGGAAACTATGGCTACACCTTC. The encoded protein is CASSEPGQGNYGYTF.

The chain is built from TRBV3-1 (or the pseudogene TRBV3-2) and TRBJ2-3; D may be TRBD2 (7 bases). V lost 1 base and J lost 2, with 19 bases in between. Germline CDR1 is LGHDT and CDR2 is YNNKEL (reference sequence). This CDR3 contains 18 residues. The CDR3 sequence: CASSQAMGGLDFTDTQYF. The CDR3 DNA reads TGTGCCAGCAGCCAAGCCATGGGGGGGCTAGACTTCACAGATACGCAGTATTTT.

On this clone: Germline and junction disagree at one end, which may indicate a read error. The CDR3 DNA reads TGCGCCAGCAGCTTGGTGGCAGACCTATTCGTTTTT. Its translation: CASSLVADLFVF. The genes are TRBV5-1 and TRBJ2-3; D call uncertain. The CDR3 runs to 12 residues. CDR1 and CDR2 from the germline V gene are SGHRS and YFSETQ.

The chain recombines TRBV19 with TRBJ1-4; 7 bases fit TRBD1. The CDR3 has 15 residues. V was clipped by 5 bases and J by 6 bases; unmatched bases: 9. In germline, CDR1 is LNHDA, CDR2 SQIVND (reference sequence). The CDR3 region has the DNA TGTGCCAGTAGTCCCCGGACAGGCGATCATGAAAAACTGTTTTTT. Amino acids: CASSPRTGDHEKLFF. The full variable domain, with the rest looked up from reference TRBV19 and TRBJ1-4, is DGGITQSPKYLFRKEGQNVTLSCEQNLNHDAMYWYRQDPGQGLRLIYYSQIVNDFQKGDIAEGYSVSREKKESFPLTVTSAQKNPTAFYLCASSPRTGDHEKLFFGSGTQLSVL.

This sequence joins TRBV29-1 and TRBJ2-3; 7 bases match TRBD1. V shed 7 bases, J shed 4 bases, and the junction held 8 bases outside the gene matches. This CDR3 comprises 13 residues. CDR1 and CDR2 (germline): SQVTM, ANQGSEA. CDR3 nucleotides: TGCAGCGCAGTGACAGGGTGGTCAGATACGCAGTATTTT. Protein product: CSAVTGWSDTQYF.

The chain couples TRBV29-1 to TRBJ2-1; D gene unclear. CDR3 length equals 12 residues. Trimming left V 3 bases short and J 10 bases short, with 13 bases between. CDR1 is SQVTM, CDR2 ANQGSEA, per germline. This CDR3 reads CSVERLTMEQFF. The CDR3, as DNA: TGCAGCGTTGAGAGACTTACTATGGAGCAGTTCTTC.

The chain carries TRBV10-3 and TRBJ1-1; 8 bases align to TRBD1. The length of the CDR3 is 15 residues. Germline V gives CDR1 ENHRY, CDR2 SYGVKD. The J segment lost 5 bases and the V segment lost 4 bases, leaving 9 bases of the junction unmatched. The chain's CDR3 is CAISGPSRGLTEAFF. The CDR3 nucleotides read TGTGCCATCAGTGGGCCTTCCAGGGGGCTTACTGAAGCTTTCTTT.

The chain uses TRBV2 and TRBJ2-3; TRBD2 matches 9 bases. The ends lost 3 bases at V and 6 bases at J; junction bases unmatched: 13. The CDR3 extends over 17 amino acids. Germline-derived CDR1 and CDR2 are SNHLY and FYNNEI. In nucleotides, the CDR3 is TGTGCCAGCAGTGACATTCCCCTTGGCGGGGGGGCGGATACGCAGTATTTT. As protein: CASSDIPLGGGADTQYF. The full variable domain, completed using reference TRBV2 and TRBJ2-3, is EPEVTQTPSHQVTQMGQEVILRCVPISNHLYFYWYRQILGQKVEFLVSFYNNEISEKSEIFDDQFSVERPDGSNFTLKIRSTKLEDSAMYFCASSDIPLGGGADTQYFGPGTRLTVL.

This chain links TRBV19 with TRBJ1-5; 8 bases match TRBD1. V gave up 5 bases and J gave up 1 base; unmatched junction bases: 4. The germline V gene has CDR1 LNHDA and CDR2 SQIVND (reference sequence). The CDR3 covers 15 residues. CDR3 region: CASSEDRGSNQPQHF. The CDR3 nucleotides are TGTGCCAGTAGTGAAGACAGGGGAAGCAATCAGCCCCAGCATTTT.

This chain links TRBV5-3 with TRBJ2-7; TRBD1 matches 9 bases. TRBV5-3 is an ORF, with its function uncertain. This CDR3 spans 23 amino acids. The junction had 29 bases not matched to a gene; V was cut back by 2 bases and J by 2 bases. This CDR3 reads CARSLSSGTGPIPLSLAPYEQYF. In DNA form, the CDR3 reads TGTGCCAGAAGCTTATCTTCCGGGACAGGGCCCATCCCACTCTCCCTAGCTCCCTACGAGCAGTACTTC.

A single count supports this clone. V gene TRBV23-1 combines with J gene TRBJ1-2; possibly TRBD1 for D (5 bases). TRBV23-1 is given ORF status, its function remaining uncertain. This CDR3 is 15 amino acids long. V lost 8 bases and J 2 bases, leaving 18 bases between the germline ends. As DNA, the CDR3 is TGCGCCAGCCAATCAACGGGGGAGAAGAACTATGGCTACACCTTC. It yields the protein CASQSTGEKNYGYTF.

The genes are TRBV9 and TRBJ1-2; the D is unclear. The CDR3 covers 16 residues. V lost 0 bases and J lost 4, with 16 bases in between. Germline V lookup: CDR1 SGDLS, CDR2 YYNGEE. Here the CDR3 DNA reads TGTGCCAGCAGCGTAGAAGCAGAGCCCTCGGGCTATGGCTACACCTTC. It yields the protein CASSVEAEPSGYGYTF.

There are a few counts of this clone. The chain links TRBV5-1 to TRBJ1-3, with D perhaps matching TRBD1 (5 bases). V lost 4 bases and J 0 bases, leaving 17 bases between the germline ends. Germline CDR1 reads SGHRS; CDR2 reads YFSETQ. This CDR3 contains 17 residues. Here the CDR3 reads CASSPAMQGSSGNTIYF. The CDR3 bases are TGCGCCAGCAGCCCCGCCATGCAGGGCAGCTCTGGAAACACCATATATTTT.

Judged by abundance, this clone is medium-sized. This chain connects TRBV19 to TRBJ2-7, with 13 positions matching TRBD2. Trimming cost V 6 bases and J 7 bases; bases outside gene matches: 18. Germline CDR1 LNHDA, CDR2 SQIVND (reference sequence). This CDR3 spans 18 amino acids. CDR3 sequence reads: CASSRKSPGLAGTWEQYF. The CDR3 nucleotides are TGTGCCAGTAGCCGAAAGTCCCCGGGACTAGCGGGGACGTGGGAGCAGTACTTC.

V gene TRBV7-9 combines with J gene TRBJ2-3; no definite D call. The CDR3 has 13 amino acids. Per the germline V gene, CDR1 is SEHNR and CDR2 is FQNEAQ (reference sequence). The germline V and J ends were trimmed by 5 bases and 2 bases, with 8 bases remaining between them. The chain's CDR3 is CASSPYNTDTQYF. The CDR3 DNA is TGTGCCAGCAGCCCGTACAACACAGATACGCAGTATTTT.

This clone was picked up a small number of times. The chain employs TRBV20-1 and TRBJ1-1, with 8 bases aligning to TRBD1. Per germline, CDR1 DFQATT and CDR2 SNEGSKA (reference sequence). J lost 11 bases, V lost 2 bases, and 4 bases had no gene match. This CDR3 region has 11 residues. CDR3 DNA: TGCAGTGCTAGACCAACAGGGGGGGCTTTCTTT. Translating gives CSARPTGGAFF.